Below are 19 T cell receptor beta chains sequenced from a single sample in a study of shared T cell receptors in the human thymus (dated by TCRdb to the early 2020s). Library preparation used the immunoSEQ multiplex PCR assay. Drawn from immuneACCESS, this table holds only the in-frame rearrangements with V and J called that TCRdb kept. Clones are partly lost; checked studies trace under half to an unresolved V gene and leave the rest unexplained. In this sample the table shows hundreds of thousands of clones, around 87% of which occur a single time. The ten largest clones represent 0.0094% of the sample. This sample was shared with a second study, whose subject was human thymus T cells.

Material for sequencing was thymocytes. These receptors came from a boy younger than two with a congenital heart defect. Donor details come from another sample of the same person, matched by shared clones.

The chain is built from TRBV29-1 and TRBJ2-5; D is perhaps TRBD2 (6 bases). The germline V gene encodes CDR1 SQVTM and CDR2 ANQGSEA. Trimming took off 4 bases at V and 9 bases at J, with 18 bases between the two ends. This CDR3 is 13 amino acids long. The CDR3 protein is CSVGVRTPGAQYF. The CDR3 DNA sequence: TGCAGCGTTGGGGTTAGGACACCGGGGGCCCAGTACTTC.

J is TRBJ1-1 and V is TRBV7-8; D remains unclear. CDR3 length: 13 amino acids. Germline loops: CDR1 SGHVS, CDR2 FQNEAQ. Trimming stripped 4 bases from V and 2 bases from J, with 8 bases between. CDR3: CASSSPLNTEAFF. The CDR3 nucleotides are TGTGCCAGCAGCTCACCACTCAACACTGAAGCTTTCTTT. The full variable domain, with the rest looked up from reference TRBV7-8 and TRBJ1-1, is GAGVSQSPRYKVAKRGQDVALRCDPISGHVSLFWYQQALGQGPEFLTYFQNEAQLDKSGLPSDRFFAERPEGSVSTLKIQRTQQEDSAVYLCASSSPLNTEAFFGQGTRLTVV.

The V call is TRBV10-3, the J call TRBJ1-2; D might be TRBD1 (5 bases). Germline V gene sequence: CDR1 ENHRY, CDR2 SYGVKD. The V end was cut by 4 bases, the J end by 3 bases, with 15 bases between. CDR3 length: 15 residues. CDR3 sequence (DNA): TGTGCCATCAGTGGAAATAACAGGAGTGACTATGGCTACACCTTC. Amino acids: CAISGNNRSDYGYTF.

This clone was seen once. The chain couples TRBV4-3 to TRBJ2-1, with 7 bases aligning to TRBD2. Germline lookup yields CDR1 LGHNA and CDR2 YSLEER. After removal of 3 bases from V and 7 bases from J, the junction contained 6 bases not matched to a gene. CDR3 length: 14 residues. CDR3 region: CASSHPDGGNEQFF. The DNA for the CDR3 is TGCGCCAGCAGCCACCCGGACGGGGGGAATGAGCAGTTCTTC.

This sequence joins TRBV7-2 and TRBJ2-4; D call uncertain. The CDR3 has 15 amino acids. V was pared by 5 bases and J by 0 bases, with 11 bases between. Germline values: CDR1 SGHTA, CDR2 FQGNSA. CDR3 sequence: CASSLNPLAKNIQYF. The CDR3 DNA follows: TGTGCCAGCAGCCTCAACCCACTAGCCAAAAACATTCAGTACTTC. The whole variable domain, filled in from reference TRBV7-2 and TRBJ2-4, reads GAGVSQSPSNKVTEKGKDVELRCDPISGHTALYWYRQSLGQGLEFLIYFQGNSAPDKSGLPSDRFSAERTGGSVSTLTIQRTQQEDSAVYLCASSLNPLAKNIQYFGAGTRLSVL.

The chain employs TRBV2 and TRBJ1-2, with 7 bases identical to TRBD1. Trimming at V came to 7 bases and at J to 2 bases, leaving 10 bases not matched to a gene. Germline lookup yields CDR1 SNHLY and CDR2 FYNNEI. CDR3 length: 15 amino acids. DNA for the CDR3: TGTGCCAGCAAAGGGGAAAGACAGGGAAACTATGGCTACACCTTC. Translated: CASKGERQGNYGYTF.

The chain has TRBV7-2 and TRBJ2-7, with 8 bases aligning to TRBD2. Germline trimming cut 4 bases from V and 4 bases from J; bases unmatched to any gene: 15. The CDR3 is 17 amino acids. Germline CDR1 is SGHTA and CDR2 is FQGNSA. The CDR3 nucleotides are TGTGCCAGCAGCTCCCCGTTCGGATCTCGCGGGGGGTACGAGCAGTACTTC. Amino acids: CASSSPFGSRGGYEQYF.

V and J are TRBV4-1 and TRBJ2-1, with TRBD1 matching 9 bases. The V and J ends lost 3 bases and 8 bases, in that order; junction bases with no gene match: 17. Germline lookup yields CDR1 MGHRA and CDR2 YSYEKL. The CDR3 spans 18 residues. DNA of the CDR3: TGCGCCAGCAGCCAGGATGGCTTAGTTTTGGACAGGGGAGATGAGCAGTTCTTC. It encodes CASSQDGLVLDRGDEQFF.

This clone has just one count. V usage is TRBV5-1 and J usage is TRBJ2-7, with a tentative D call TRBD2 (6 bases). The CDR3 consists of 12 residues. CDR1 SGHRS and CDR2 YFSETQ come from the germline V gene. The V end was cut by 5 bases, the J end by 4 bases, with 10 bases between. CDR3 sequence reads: CASRGGRYEQYF. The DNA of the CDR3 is TGCGCCAGCAGGGGGGGTCGTTACGAGCAGTACTTC.

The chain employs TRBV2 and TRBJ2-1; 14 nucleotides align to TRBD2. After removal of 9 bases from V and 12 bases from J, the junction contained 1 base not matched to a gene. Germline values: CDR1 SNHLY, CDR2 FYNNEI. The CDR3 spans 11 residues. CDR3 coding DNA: TGTGCCAGGGGGACTAGCGGGGGGCAGTTCTTC. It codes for CARGTSGGQFF.

The CDR3 bases are TGTGCCAGCAGCTTGGTCATCCGGGACAGAGGACCTCCGGGCACCGGGGAGCTGTTTTTT. It translates to CASSLVIRDRGPPGTGELFF. The chain combines TRBV5-4 with TRBJ2-2, with 7 bases fitting TRBD1. CDR1 SGHNT and CDR2 YYREEE come from the germline V gene (reference sequence). The CDR3 length is 20 residues. V lost 0 bases to trimming and J lost 4 bases; unmatched junction nucleotides: 18.

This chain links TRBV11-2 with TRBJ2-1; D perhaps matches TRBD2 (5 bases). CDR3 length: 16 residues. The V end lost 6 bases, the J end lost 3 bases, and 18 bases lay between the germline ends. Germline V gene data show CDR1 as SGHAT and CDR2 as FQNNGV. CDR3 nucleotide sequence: TGTGCCAGCAGTTGGACGCGGACTTCCCGCTACAATGAGCAGTTCTTC. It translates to CASSWTRTSRYNEQFF.

CDR3: CAWAHPVLLGTEAFF. The CDR3 DNA sequence: TGTGCCTGGGCCCACCCGGTCTTACTCGGTACTGAAGCTTTCTTT. The chain carries TRBV30 and TRBJ1-1; the D is unclear. Trimming cost V 5 bases and J 5 bases, with 21 bases left between them. CDR3 length equals 15 residues. CDR1 is GTSNPN and CDR2 is SVGIG in the germline V gene (reference sequence).

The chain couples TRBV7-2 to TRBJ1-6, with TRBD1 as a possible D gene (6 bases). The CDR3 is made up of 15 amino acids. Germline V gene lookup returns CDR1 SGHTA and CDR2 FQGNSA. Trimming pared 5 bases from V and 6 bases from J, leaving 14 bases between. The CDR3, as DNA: TGTGCCAGCAGCCCCGGGACACCTCCTAATTCACCCCTCCACTTT. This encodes CASSPGTPPNSPLHF.

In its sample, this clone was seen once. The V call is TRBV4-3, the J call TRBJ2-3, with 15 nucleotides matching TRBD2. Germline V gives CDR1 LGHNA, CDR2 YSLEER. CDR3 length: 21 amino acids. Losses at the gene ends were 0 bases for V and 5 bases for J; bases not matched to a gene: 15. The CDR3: CASSQDPGTSGGTYRGDTQYF. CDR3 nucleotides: TGCGCCAGCAGCCAAGATCCCGGGACTAGCGGGGGGACCTATCGGGGAGATACGCAGTATTTT.

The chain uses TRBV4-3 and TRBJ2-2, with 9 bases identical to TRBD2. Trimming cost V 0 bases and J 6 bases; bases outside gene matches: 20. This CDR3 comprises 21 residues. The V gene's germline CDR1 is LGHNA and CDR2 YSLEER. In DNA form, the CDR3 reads TGCGCCAGCAGCCAAGAAGGGTCAGGGACGAGCGGGGGGATCGGGGCCGGGGAGCTGTTTTTT. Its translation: CASSQEGSGTSGGIGAGELFF.

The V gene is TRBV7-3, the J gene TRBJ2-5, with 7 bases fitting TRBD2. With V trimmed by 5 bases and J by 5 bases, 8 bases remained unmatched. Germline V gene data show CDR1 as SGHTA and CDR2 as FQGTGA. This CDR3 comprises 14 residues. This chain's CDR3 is CASSLHPGGETQYF. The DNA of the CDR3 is TGTGCCAGCAGCCTCCACCCCGGGGGGGAGACCCAGTACTTC.

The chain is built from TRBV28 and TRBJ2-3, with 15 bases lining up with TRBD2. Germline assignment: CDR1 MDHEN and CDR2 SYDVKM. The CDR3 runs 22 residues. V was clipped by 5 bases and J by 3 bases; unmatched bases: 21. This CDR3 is CASSTNNSGLAGGPVQTDTQYF. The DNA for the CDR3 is TGTGCCAGCAGTACAAATAACTCCGGACTAGCGGGAGGGCCGGTCCAAACAGATACGCAGTATTTT.

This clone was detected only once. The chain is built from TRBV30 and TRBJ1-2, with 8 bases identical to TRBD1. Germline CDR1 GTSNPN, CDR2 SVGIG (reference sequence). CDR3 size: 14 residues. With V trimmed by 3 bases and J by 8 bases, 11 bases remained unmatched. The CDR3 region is CAWRHQTGVSGYTF. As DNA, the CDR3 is TGTGCCTGGAGGCACCAGACAGGGGTATCGGGCTACACCTTC.